This paragraph covers one TCR beta chain sequence. This clone's antigen is unknown. The sample holds no much larger clone one base away, and base qualities are not on file. This entry belongs to a study of PD-L1 blockade in urothelial cancer (dated by TCRdb to 2015 to 2018). Some background on the complete study: Every patient began therapy in the mid-2010s and was given atezolizumab 1,200 mg intravenously every 3 weeks. About 90% of the roughly 29 patients were identified as males with urothelial cancer of bladder origin, and a prior smoking history was reported by 18 of 29 patients. Patients had an ECOG performance status of 0 or 1 and had received between 0 and 3 prior chemotherapy regimens. Blood samples were analyzed at 3 weeks after treatment start (second dose) and at 6 weeks after treatment start. Blood samples gave a median of 141,255 T cells and tens of thousands of unique TCRs, with a median clonality of 0.080. Somatic, immune and clinical correlates of response to PD-L1 blockade with atezolizumab in urothelial cancer were the focus of an exploratory multi-omic analysis. Pretreatment tumor samples, along with matched peripheral blood collected serially before and after atezolizumab treatment, underwent TCR sequencing. Durable clinical benefit was defined as a progression-free survival longer than 6 months, and TCR features were additionally tested against progression-free survival and overall survival. In the same patients, whole exome sequencing and RNA sequencing of pretreatment tumors were performed in addition to TCR sequencing. Some ten patients reached durable clinical benefit, while 20 to 25 patients did not. Some 30 patients had pretreatment blood TCR-seq, some 25 had at least one posttreatment blood collection, and some 25 had tumor TCR-seq.

Each PCR received spiked-in synthetic TCR analog templates so that absolute template abundance could be estimated from read counts. The immunoSEQ assay used bias-controlled V and J gene primers to amplify TCRbeta CDR3 regions from genomic DNA. Rearranged TCRbeta segments were sequenced at approximately 20X coverage. The study's processing was this. Sequencing errors were corrected by clustering, and CDR3s were annotated against IMGT so that V, D and J genes could be assigned. Out-of-frame and stop-codon sequences were excluded, and only productive TCRbeta rearrangements were used in downstream analyses. Clonality was computed as one minus Shannon entropy normalized by the log of the number of unique productive sequences. Fisher's exact test with Benjamini-Hochberg correction, at a threshold of adjusted p below 0.01, was used to find clones that differed between time points or between blood and tumor. The immuneACCESS repertoire file appears here via TCRdb, limited to in-frame rearrangements. These files lack a portion of the clones; in checked studies, under half of the deficit traces to unresolved V genes, and the cause of the others is not known. That table gives V, J and clone size, and the DNA gave D and trimming. The sample profile shows around 56,000 clones; just over 85% of them were found once. The top ten hold under 3.5% of the sample.

What the research found in general, with its limitations: Patients with durable benefit showed greater expansion of tumor-associated TCR clones in peripheral blood 3 weeks after starting treatment (n ≈ 21, p = 0.022). Small sample size (n ≈ 30) and many exploratory analyses mean the results are intended to be hypothesis-generating. A pretreatment peripheral blood TCR clonality below the median was linked to improved progression-free and overall survival.

Reading from cysteine to phenylalanine, the CDR3 counts 15 amino acids. Kept here is only the CDR3 DNA, which spans 45 bases and is read in frame from base 1. Trimmed from V: 3 bases; trimmed from J: 1 base; junction bases lacking a gene match: 4. From a lookup of the germline V gene, CDR1 and CDR2 are SGHRS and YFSETQ. The cohort comprised approximately 30 patients with locally advanced or metastatic urothelial carcinoma treated at Memorial Sloan Kettering on a trial protocol. Peripheral blood mononuclear cells were collected from each patient pretreatment and during treatment, giving between 1 and 8 total time points per patient. The Qiagen DNeasy Blood extraction kit was used to purify genomic DNA from total PBMCs and tumor samples. PBMCs were collected pretreatment and during treatment, and were isolated and stored as previously described.

Source: PBMCs, taken around atezolizumab (anti-PD-L1) treatment. The V gene is TRBV5-1 and the J gene is TRBJ2-3; the junction holds 8 bases that match TRBD2. The clonotype originates from a man aged 50 to 59 with urothelial cancer. The DNA reads TGCGCCAGCAGCTCCGCGACTAGCGGCACAGATACGCAGTATTTT. This encodes CASSSATSGTDTQYF.